This T cell receptor beta chain was recovered during a study of T-cell reconstitution after alpha-beta-depleted transplantation in children. This clonotype was seen at least ten times. The antigen is unknown. General study findings and limits: Approximately two months post-transplant, alpha-beta T cells reportedly originated from several hundred expanded graft clones. A year post-transplant, T-cell counts and diversity derived mostly from newly produced T cells.

During its preparation, the TCRbeta library received unique molecular identifiers. Each CDR3 protein is one row after TCRdb ran MiXCR on the PCR reads. The sample includes roughly 240,000 distinct CDR3 sequences, 8.2% of them seen just once. Germline lookup yields CDR1 SGHRS and CDR2 YFSETQ. The V end was cut by 1 base, the J end by 4 bases, with 8 bases between. This CDR3 comprises 14 residues. This receptor was obtained from a male patient aged 10 to 17 who had a stem cell transplant for acute lymphoblastic leukemia, so the T cells may come from the graft donor. This chain links TRBV5-1 with TRBJ2-2, with D perhaps TRBD2 (6 bases). Sample: PBMCs, mostly from graft donor cells, taken 180 days after TCRalphabeta/CD19-depleted stem cell transplant. The CDR3 region has the DNA TGCGCCAGCAGCTTGAACGGGGGCACCGGGGAGCTGTTTTTT. It translates to CASSLNGGTGELFF.